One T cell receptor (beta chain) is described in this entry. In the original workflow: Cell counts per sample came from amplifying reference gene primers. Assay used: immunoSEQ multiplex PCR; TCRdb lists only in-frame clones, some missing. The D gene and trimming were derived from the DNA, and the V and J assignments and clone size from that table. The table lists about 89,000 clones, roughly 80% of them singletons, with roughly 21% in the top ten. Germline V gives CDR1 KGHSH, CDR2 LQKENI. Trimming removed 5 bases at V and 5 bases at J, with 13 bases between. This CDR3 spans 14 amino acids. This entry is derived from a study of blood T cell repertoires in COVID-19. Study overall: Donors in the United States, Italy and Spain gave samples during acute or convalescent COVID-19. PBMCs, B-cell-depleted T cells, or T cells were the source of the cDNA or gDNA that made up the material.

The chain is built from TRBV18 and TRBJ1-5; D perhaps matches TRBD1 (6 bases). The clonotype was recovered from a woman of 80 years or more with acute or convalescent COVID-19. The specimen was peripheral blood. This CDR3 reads CASSLQGRDQPQHF. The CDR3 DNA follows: TGTGCCAGCTCATTACAGGGAAGGGATCAGCCCCAGCATTTT.